Below are 13 T cell receptor beta chains sequenced from a single sample in a study of blood T cell repertoires in COVID-19. Profiled with immunoSEQ multiplex PCR; TCRdb holds only in-frame clones, not every one. The table lists more than 55,000 clones, roughly 92% of them singletons. Sequences were obtained from peripheral blood. The receptor source for this set is a middle-aged man with active COVID-19.

V is TRBV9 and J is TRBJ1-4; perhaps TRBD1 as D (6 bases). Germline V lookup: CDR1 SGDLS, CDR2 YYNGEE. The V gene lost 3 bases and the J gene lost 4 bases, with 13 bases spanning the gap. The CDR3 length is 15 residues. The CDR3 DNA is TGTGCCAGCAGCGCAGACGGACAGCTTAATGAAAAACTGTTTTTT. Its protein product is CASSADGQLNEKLFF.

The V gene is TRBV7-2, the J gene TRBJ2-3; D might be TRBD1 (5 bases). The germline gives CDR1 SGHTA, CDR2 FQGNSA. Trimming removed 5 bases at V and 3 bases at J, with 12 bases between. This CDR3 region has 14 residues. DNA for the CDR3: TGTGCCAGCAGCCCAGGGCTCGGAACAGATACGCAGTATTTT. Amino acids: CASSPGLGTDTQYF.

The chain combines TRBV6-5 with TRBJ2-7, with TRBD2 as a possible D gene (5 bases). Germline lookup yields CDR1 MNHEY and CDR2 SVGAGI. Trimming took off 0 bases at V and 1 base at J, with 7 bases between the two ends. This CDR3 region has 14 residues. The CDR3 sequence: CASSYSRGSYEQYF. The CDR3 nucleotides are TGTGCCAGCAGTTACTCCCGGGGTTCCTACGAGCAGTACTTC.

The chain has TRBV14 and TRBJ2-5; maybe TRBD1 (6 bases). V was pared by 2 bases and J by 2 bases, with 15 bases between. In germline, CDR1 is SGHDN, CDR2 FVKESK. This CDR3 has 16 amino acids. CDR3 loop: CASSQRDSDRQETQYF. DNA for the CDR3: TGTGCCAGCAGCCAACGAGACTCGGACAGACAAGAGACCCAGTACTTC.

The chain carries TRBV19 and TRBJ2-7; 9 nucleotides agree with TRBD1. Looked up from germline, CDR1 is LNHDA and CDR2 is SQIVND (reference sequence). With 8 bases clipped from V and 0 bases from J, the junction kept 5 bases outside the gene matches. The CDR3 is 14 residues long. CDR3 bases: TGTGCCAGTCAAGACAGGGGGAGCTCCTACGAGCAGTACTTC. Its protein product is CASQDRGSSYEQYF.

CDR3 loop: CASSRTSGQETQYF. The CDR3 nucleotides read TGTGCCAGCAGCAGAACTAGCGGACAAGAGACCCAGTACTTC. This chain uses TRBV7-6 with TRBJ2-5, with 8 bases matching TRBD2. With 5 bases clipped from V and 2 bases from J, the junction kept 4 bases outside the gene matches. Germline CDR1 is SGHVS and CDR2 is FNYEAQ. CDR3 length: 14 residues.

This chain joins TRBV19 and TRBJ2-7; 9 bases are shared with TRBD2. This CDR3 has 16 residues. Trimming removed 3 bases from V and 0 bases from J; junction bases left unmatched: 6. The germline V gene encodes CDR1 LNHDA and CDR2 SQIVND (reference sequence). The CDR3, as DNA: TGTGCCAGTAGTATCTTAGCGGGAGCTTCCTCCTACGAGCAGTACTTC. Translated, it gives CASSILAGASSYEQYF.

This sequence joins TRBV5-4 and TRBJ2-3; weak D call: TRBD2 (5 bases). Per germline, CDR1 SGHNT and CDR2 YYREEE (reference sequence). The CDR3 length is 14 residues. V was shortened by 4 bases and J by 6 bases, with 15 bases between the two germline ends. In DNA form, the CDR3 reads TGTGCCAGCAGCCCCGGGGTACCGACGGATACGCAGTATTTT. It yields the protein CASSPGVPTDTQYF.

The V gene is TRBV7-3, the J gene TRBJ2-1; the D gene is possibly TRBD2 (6 bases). The germline V gene has CDR1 SGHTA and CDR2 FQGTGA. V shed 5 bases and J shed 10 bases, with 15 bases lying between them. The CDR3 spans 13 residues. The CDR3 protein is CASSLSRDSEQFF. DNA of the CDR3: TGTGCCAGCAGCCTAAGCCGGGACTCAGAGCAGTTCTTC.

The chain joins TRBV4-3 to TRBJ2-7; D not certain. The CDR3 is 15 amino acids. The germline V gene encodes CDR1 LGHNA and CDR2 YSLEER. The V end was cut by 0 bases, the J end by 12 bases, with 21 bases between. As DNA, the CDR3 is TGCGCCAGCAGCCAAGATAGCCACTCCCAAACAATTCTGTACTTC. The encoded protein is CASSQDSHSQTILYF.

This chain links TRBV28 with TRBJ1-2; tentatively, D is TRBD1 (6 bases). V was cut by 5 bases and J by 0 bases, with 10 bases left in between. This CDR3 has 14 residues. The germline V gene encodes CDR1 MDHEN and CDR2 SYDVKM. The CDR3 loop reads CASSTRGPNYGYTF. As DNA, the CDR3 is TGTGCCAGCAGTACCAGGGGCCCTAACTATGGCTACACCTTC.

In its sample, this clone was seen once. The CDR3 here is CASMRGTSGVETQYF. CDR3 DNA sequence: TGTGCCAGCATGCGGGGGACTAGCGGGGTGGAGACCCAGTACTTC. The chain joins TRBV5-6 to TRBJ2-5, with 13 bases aligning to TRBD2. The CDR3 length is 15 residues. Germline V gene lookup returns CDR1 SGHDT and CDR2 YYEEEE. The V gene end was trimmed by 6 bases and the J gene end by 5 bases; junction bases not matched to a gene: 7.

The chain links TRBV29-1 to TRBJ1-4, with TRBD1 identical over 7 bases. In germline, CDR1 is SQVTM, CDR2 ANQGSEA. This CDR3 is 13 amino acids long. V was pared by 6 bases and J by 4 bases, with 5 bases of the junction left unmatched. CDR3 DNA: TGCAGCGTAAGGGACAGACTTAATGAAAAACTGTTTTTT. The encoded protein is CSVRDRLNEKLFF.